This T cell receptor (beta chain) stems from a study of neoadjuvant anti-PD-1 for oral cavity cancer. This CDR3 has 13 amino acids. Germline V gives CDR1 MNHEY, CDR2 SVGAGI. V was pared by 5 bases and J by 2 bases, with 1 base of the junction left unmatched. Stated time point: after neoadjuvant nivolumab, at surgical resection. Method: immunoSEQ multiplex PCR; TCRdb's copy keeps in-frame clones and lacks some. Among around 7,500 clones listed, 65% to 75% were seen once. This chain links TRBV6-5 with TRBJ1-2; 8 nucleotides match TRBD1. Sequences were derived from PBMCs, sampled after nivolumab (anti-PD-1) treatment. This TCR was sampled from a person between 35 and 79 years old with oral cavity squamous cell carcinoma. The CDR3 DNA sequence: TGTGCCAGCAGTGGGGACAGGAACTATGGCTACACCTTC. As protein: CASSGDRNYGYTF.